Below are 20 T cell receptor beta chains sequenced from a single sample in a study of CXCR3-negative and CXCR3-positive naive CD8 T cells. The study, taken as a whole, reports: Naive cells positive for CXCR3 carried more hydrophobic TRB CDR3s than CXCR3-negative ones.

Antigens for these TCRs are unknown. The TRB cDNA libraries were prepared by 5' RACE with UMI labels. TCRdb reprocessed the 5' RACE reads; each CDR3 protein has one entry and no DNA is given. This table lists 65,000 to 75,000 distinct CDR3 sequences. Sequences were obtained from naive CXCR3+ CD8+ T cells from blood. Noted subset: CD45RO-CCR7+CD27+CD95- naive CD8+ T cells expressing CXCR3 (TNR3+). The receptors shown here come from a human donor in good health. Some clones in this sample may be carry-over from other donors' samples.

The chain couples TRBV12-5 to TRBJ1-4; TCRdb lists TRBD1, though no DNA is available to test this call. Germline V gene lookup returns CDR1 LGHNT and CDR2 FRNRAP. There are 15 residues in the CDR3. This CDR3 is CASGTDRVGDEKLFF.

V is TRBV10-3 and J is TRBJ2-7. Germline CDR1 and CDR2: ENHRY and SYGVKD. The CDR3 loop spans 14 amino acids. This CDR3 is CAISALAASYEQYF.

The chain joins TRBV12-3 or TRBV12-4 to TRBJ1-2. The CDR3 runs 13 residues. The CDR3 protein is CASSLGGNYGYTF.

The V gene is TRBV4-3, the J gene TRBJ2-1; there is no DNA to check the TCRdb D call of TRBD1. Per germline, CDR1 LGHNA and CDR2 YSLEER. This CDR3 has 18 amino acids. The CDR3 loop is CASSQDAPGHPGYNEQFF.

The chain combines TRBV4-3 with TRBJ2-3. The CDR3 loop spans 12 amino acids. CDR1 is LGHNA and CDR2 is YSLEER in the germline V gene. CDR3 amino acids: CASSQDVDTQYF.

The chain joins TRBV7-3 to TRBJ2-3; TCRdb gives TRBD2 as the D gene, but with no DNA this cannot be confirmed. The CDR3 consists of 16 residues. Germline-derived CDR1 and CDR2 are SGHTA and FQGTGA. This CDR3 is CASSLYGGGRTDTQYF.

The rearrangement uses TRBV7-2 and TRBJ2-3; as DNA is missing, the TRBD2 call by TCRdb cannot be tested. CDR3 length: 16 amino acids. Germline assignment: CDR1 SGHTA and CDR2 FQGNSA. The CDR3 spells CASSRFTEGYTDTQYF.

CDR3 sequence reads: CSGIAGGLSGELFF. The chain employs TRBV29-1 and TRBJ2-2; checking the TCRdb D call of TRBD2 is not possible without DNA. The CDR3 has 14 residues. CDR1 SQVTM and CDR2 ANQGSEA come from the germline V gene.

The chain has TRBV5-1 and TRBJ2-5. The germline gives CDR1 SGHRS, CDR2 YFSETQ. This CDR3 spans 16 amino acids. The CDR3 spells CASSLAELGVRETQYF. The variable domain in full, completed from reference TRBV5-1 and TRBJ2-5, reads KAGVTQTPRYLIKTRGQQVTLSCSPISGHRSVSWYQQTPGQGLQFLFEYFSETQRNKGNFPGRFSGRQFSNSRSEMNVSTLELGDSALYLCASSLAELGVRETQYFGPGTRLLVL.

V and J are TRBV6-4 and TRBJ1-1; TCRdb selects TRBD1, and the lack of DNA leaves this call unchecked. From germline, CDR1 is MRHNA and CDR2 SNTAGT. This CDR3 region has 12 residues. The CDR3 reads CASSDRGGRAFF.

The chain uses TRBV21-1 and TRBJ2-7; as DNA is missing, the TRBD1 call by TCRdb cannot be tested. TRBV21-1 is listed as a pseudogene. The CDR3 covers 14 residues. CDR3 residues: CASIRGADSYEQYF.

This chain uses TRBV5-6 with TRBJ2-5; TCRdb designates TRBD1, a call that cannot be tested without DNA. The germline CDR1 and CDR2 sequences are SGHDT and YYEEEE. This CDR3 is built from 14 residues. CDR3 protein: CASSFGAGNRAQYF.

The chain's CDR3 is CASSQDIGGEKLFF. V is TRBV4-3 and J is TRBJ1-4; the TRBD1 assignment by TCRdb is unverifiable without DNA. This CDR3 is built from 14 residues. Germline CDR1 and CDR2: LGHNA and YSLEER.

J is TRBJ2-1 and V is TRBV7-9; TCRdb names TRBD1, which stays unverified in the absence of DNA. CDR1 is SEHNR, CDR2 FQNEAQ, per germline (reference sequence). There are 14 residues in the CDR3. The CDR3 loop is CAGNMQGLNNEQFF.

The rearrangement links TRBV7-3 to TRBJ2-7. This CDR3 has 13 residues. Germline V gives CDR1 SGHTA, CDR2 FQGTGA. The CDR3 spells CASATGPSYEQYF.

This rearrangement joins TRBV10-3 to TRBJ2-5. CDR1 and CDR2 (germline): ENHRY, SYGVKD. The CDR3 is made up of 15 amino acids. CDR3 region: CAISETVTPQETQYF.

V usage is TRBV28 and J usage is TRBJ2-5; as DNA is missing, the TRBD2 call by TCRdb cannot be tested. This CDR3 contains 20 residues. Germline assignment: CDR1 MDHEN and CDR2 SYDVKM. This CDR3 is CASSSTRQAPSGRQLRTQYF. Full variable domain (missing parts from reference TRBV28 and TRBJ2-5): DVKVTQSSRYLVKRTGEKVFLECVQDMDHENMFWYRQDPGLGLRLIYFSYDVKMKEKGDIPEGYSVSREKKERFSLILESASTNQTSMYLCASSSTRQAPSGRQLRTQYFGPGTRLLVL.

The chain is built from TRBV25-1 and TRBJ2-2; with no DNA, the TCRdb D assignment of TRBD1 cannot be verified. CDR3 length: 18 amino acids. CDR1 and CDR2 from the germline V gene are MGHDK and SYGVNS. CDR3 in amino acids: CASSEFFRTGLNTGELFF.

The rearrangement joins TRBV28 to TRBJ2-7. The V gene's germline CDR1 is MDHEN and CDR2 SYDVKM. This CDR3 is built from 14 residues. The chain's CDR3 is CASSLTLGSYEQYF.

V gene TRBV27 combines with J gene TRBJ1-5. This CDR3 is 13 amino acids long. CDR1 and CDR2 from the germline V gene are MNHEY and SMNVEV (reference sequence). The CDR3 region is CASSFSGNQPQHF.